These 16 T cell receptor beta chains were all obtained from the same sample, sequenced in a study of blood T cell repertoires in COVID-19. Assay used: immunoSEQ multiplex PCR; TCRdb lists only in-frame clones, some missing. This table has 99,000 or so clones, roughly four fifths appearing once. Material: peripheral blood. These receptors came from a man between 60 and 75 years old with acute or convalescent COVID-19.

This chain joins TRBV28 and TRBJ2-1; 8 nucleotides match TRBD1. The CDR3 length is 14 residues. Germline lookup yields CDR1 MDHEN and CDR2 SYDVKM. Losses at the gene ends were 3 bases for V and 16 bases for J; bases not matched to a gene: 14. The CDR3 DNA reads as TGTGCCAGCAGTTTCGGGACAGGATTATCATCGGCCTTCTTC. It encodes CASSFGTGLSSAFF.

The rearrangement joins TRBV12-3 or TRBV12-4 to TRBJ1-5; no reliable D call. The CDR3 consists of 11 residues. The ends were cut back, 6 bases at V and 9 bases at J, with 9 bases in the middle. The CDR3 nucleotides read TGTGCCAGCAGGGGAGACGGGCCCCAGCATTTT. Translation: CASRGDGPQHF.

This clone has more than one count but fewer than ten. The chain is built from TRBV2 and TRBJ1-5, with a weak D call TRBD1 (6 bases). Germline V gene lookup returns CDR1 SNHLY and CDR2 FYNNEI. V was cut by 1 base and J by 7 bases, with 11 bases left in between. The CDR3 runs to 14 residues. The CDR3 bases are TGTGCCAGCAGTGAAGGCAGGGGTCAGCAGCCCCAGCATTTT. Translation: CASSEGRGQQPQHF.

The chain has TRBV7-9 and TRBJ1-4, with 8 bases lining up with TRBD1. V was pared by 5 bases and J by 7 bases, with 9 bases of the junction left unmatched. The length of the CDR3 is 15 residues. Germline CDR1 and CDR2: SEHNR and FQNEAQ (reference sequence). The CDR3 nucleotides are TGTGCCAGCAGCCCACGAACAGGGGGAAGTGAAAAACTGTTTTTT. Its protein is CASSPRTGGSEKLFF.

As DNA, the CDR3 is TGTGCCAGCAGCGACCGACAGAATCTTTACACTGAAGCTTTCTTT. It specifies CASSDRQNLYTEAFF. The J gene is TRBJ1-1, the V gene TRBV7-9, with D possibly being TRBD1 (5 bases). Per germline, CDR1 SEHNR and CDR2 FQNEAQ (reference sequence). This CDR3 contains 15 residues. The V gene lost 5 bases and the J gene lost 3 bases, with 16 bases spanning the gap.

This chain uses TRBV29-1 with TRBJ1-1; 7 nucleotides align to TRBD1. The J segment lost 0 bases and the V segment lost 7 bases, leaving 8 bases of the junction unmatched. The CDR3 extends over 14 amino acids. Germline V gene lookup returns CDR1 SQVTM and CDR2 ANQGSEA. CDR3 bases: TGCAGCGCCCGGTCCGGGACAGTGAACACTGAAGCTTTCTTT. Translating it yields CSARSGTVNTEAFF.

The chain combines TRBV11-2 with TRBJ2-7; perhaps TRBD1 as D (6 bases). V shed 1 base and J shed 2 bases, with 9 bases lying between them. Germline V CDR1 and CDR2: SGHAT, FQNNGV. This CDR3 is 14 amino acids long. CDR3 DNA sequence: TGTGCCAGCAGCTTAGGGGCAGGGGCCTACGAGCAGTACTTC. This gives the protein CASSLGAGAYEQYF.

This clone was seen a handful of times. The chain joins TRBV6-5 to TRBJ2-1; 11 nucleotides line up with TRBD2. Trimming removed 6 bases from V and 6 bases from J; junction bases left unmatched: 7. This CDR3 has 15 amino acids. In germline, CDR1 is MNHEY, CDR2 SVGAGI. CDR3 DNA sequence: TGTGCCAGCAGGGTTAGCGGGGGGGGATTCAATGAGCAGTTCTTC. Translation gives CASRVSGGGFNEQFF.

In its sample, this clone was seen a few times. The chain joins TRBV28 to TRBJ2-7; 12 nucleotides agree with TRBD1. CDR1 MDHEN and CDR2 SYDVKM come from the germline V gene. The junction had 13 bases not matched to a gene; V was cut back by 3 bases and J by 1 base. CDR3 length equals 19 residues. The CDR3 region is CASSFPRDRGLVSSYEQYF. CDR3 DNA sequence: TGTGCCAGCAGTTTTCCCCGGGACAGGGGGCTAGTATCGTCCTACGAGCAGTACTTC.

The rearrangement joins TRBV5-1 to TRBJ2-1; TRBD1 aligns across 8 bases. The CDR3 length is 15 residues. With V trimmed by 4 bases and J by 6 bases, 9 bases remained unmatched. The V gene's germline CDR1 is SGHRS and CDR2 YFSETQ. This chain's CDR3 is CASSMQGAIGNEQFF. The CDR3 coding sequence is TGCGCCAGCAGCATGCAGGGGGCGATTGGCAATGAGCAGTTCTTC.

This clone came up once. This rearrangement joins TRBV28 to TRBJ1-3, with 12 positions matching TRBD1. The CDR3 extends over 17 amino acids. V trimming: 0 bases; J trimming: 4 bases; junction bases outside the gene matches: 4. CDR1 and CDR2 (germline): MDHEN, SYDVKM. CDR3 bases: TGTGCCAGCAGTTTATGGGGACAGGGGGCTAAAGGAAACACCATATATTTT. Its protein product is CASSLWGQGAKGNTIYF.

This clone was counted once. The genes are TRBV10-3 and TRBJ2-1; 8 nucleotides match TRBD1. CDR1 is ENHRY and CDR2 is SYGVKD in the germline V gene. J gave up 8 bases and V 5 bases, and 8 bases lay outside the gene matches. The CDR3 is 14 amino acids. CDR3 amino acids: CAISYSTGVDEQFF. Written as DNA, the CDR3 is TGTGCCATCAGTTATTCGACAGGGGTTGATGAGCAGTTCTTC.

V is TRBV14 and J is TRBJ2-7, with 9 bases that match TRBD1. Trimming at V came to 4 bases and at J to 1 base, leaving 8 bases not matched to a gene. Germline V CDR1 and CDR2: SGHDN, FVKESK. CDR3 length equals 16 residues. CDR3 DNA sequence: TGTGCCAGCAGCCCCCTACCGGGACAGGGATCCTACGAGCAGTACTTC. Translating gives CASSPLPGQGSYEQYF.

The chain recombines TRBV7-9 with TRBJ1-2; a possible D gene is TRBD1 (6 bases). Trimming cost V 5 bases and J 3 bases, with 13 bases left between them. The CDR3 loop spans 14 amino acids. Germline lookup yields CDR1 SEHNR and CDR2 FQNEAQ (reference sequence). CDR3 bases: TGTGCCAGCAGCCTCCGCCGGACAGACTATGGCTACACCTTC. As protein: CASSLRRTDYGYTF.

V is TRBV2 and J is TRBJ1-4; maybe TRBD1 (5 bases). The germline V gene encodes CDR1 SNHLY and CDR2 FYNNEI. The CDR3 totals 14 residues. V gave up 3 bases and J gave up 4 bases, with 9 bases separating them. The CDR3 nucleotides read TGTGCCAGCAGTGATCCAGGGATTAATGAAAAACTGTTTTTT. It specifies CASSDPGINEKLFF.

In its sample, this clone was seen a few times. The J gene is TRBJ2-3, the V gene TRBV27, with TRBD2 matching 12 bases. Germline assignment: CDR1 MNHEY and CDR2 SMNVEV (reference sequence). After removal of 2 bases from V and 7 bases from J, the junction contained 4 bases not matched to a gene. CDR3 length: 15 amino acids. CDR3: CASSLGLAGGNTQYF. In DNA form, the CDR3 reads TGTGCCAGCAGTTTAGGGCTAGCGGGAGGGAATACGCAGTATTTT.